The clone carrying this TCR beta chain has just a few counts. The CDR3 runs 13 residues. Deletions cut 0 bases from V and 6 bases from J, with 8 bases between. The germline CDR1 and CDR2 sequences are LNHNV and YYDKDF (reference sequence). One entry per CDR3 protein results from TCRdb running MiXCR on the reads. Of hundreds of thousands of distinct CDR3 sequences in the sample, 20% to 25% were seen once. This entry is derived from a study of T cell repertoires in cytomegalovirus infection. Study information: Public TCR beta signatures marked donors with CMV infection and the matching HLA.

The chain employs TRBV15 and TRBJ1-2, with D maybe TRBD1 (5 bases). This receptor was obtained from a human donor in good health (CMV status not recorded). Some clones in this sample may be carry-over from other donors' samples. The specimen sequenced was CD8+ T cells from PBMCs. The chain's CDR3 is CATSRDLGDGYTF. The DNA of the CDR3 is TGTGCCACCAGCAGAGATTTAGGGGATGGCTACACCTTC.